The entry below describes one TCR beta chain. Its antigen is unknown. The sample is drawn from a study of identical twins. Study observations and caveats: Zero-insertion analyses were open to partial confounding by invariant MAIT and iNKT cells. Models came in too low on out-of-frame TCR alpha sharing in monozygotic twins.

Germline V CDR1 and CDR2: DFQATT, SNEGSKA (reference sequence). The CDR3 totals 13 residues. Trimming removed 6 bases at V and 2 bases at J, with 12 bases between. Carrying unique molecular identifiers, the cDNA also gained a universal primer site through template switching. One entry per CDR3 protein results from TCRdb running MiXCR on the 5' RACE reads. The sample records 750,000 to 950,000 distinct CDR3 sequences, 10% to 15% being singletons. This sample also appeared in a second study, on yellow fever vaccine responses in identical twins. This second study says: After vaccination, twins' T cell response reportedly seemed partly convergent, partly personalized.

Material for sequencing was PBMCs. The sequence was obtained from a woman under 30 in good health. The rearrangement links TRBV20-1 to TRBJ2-3, with D unclear. CDR3 in amino acids: CSAPLQYTDTQYF. The CDR3 DNA follows: TGCAGTGCCCCTCTCCAATACACAGATACGCAGTATTTT.